Each of the 26 T cell receptor beta chains below was sequenced from the same sample in a study of T cells in women clearing cervical HPV infection. Data came from immunoSEQ multiplex PCR; TCRdb stores just in-frame clones and leaves some out. The sample totals tens of thousands of clones. Material for sequencing was blood buffy coat. The receptor source for this set is a woman aged 18-69 years with a cervical HPV16 infection that either progressed to CIN3+ or cleared (not recorded which).

A note on this clone: The junction departs from germline at one end; a sequencing error may be responsible. The DNA ends 3 residues before the CDR3 does, and the rest of the CDR3 is filled in from the germline J gene. The rearrangement joins TRBV19 to TRBJ1-4; a possible D gene is TRBD1 (5 bases). The CDR3 is made up of 14 amino acids. Germline V gene lookup returns CDR1 LNHDA and CDR2 SQIVND (reference sequence). The CDR3 DNA, read in part, is TGTGCCAGTAGTATTGCAGGGACTAATGAAAGA. Translation: CASSIAGTNER. The full CDR3 protein reads CASSIAGTNERLFF.

Regarding this clone: The CDR3 end is not reached by the read, which stops 3 residues before it; the germline J gene fills it in. The V gene is TRBV20-1, the J gene TRBJ2-7; D gene uncertain. CDR3 length equals 13 residues. The germline CDR1 and CDR2 sequences are DFQATT and SNEGSKA (reference sequence). The V and J ends lost 1 base and 2 bases respectively, with 9 bases between them. CDR3: CSARGGTAYEQYF. Partial CDR3 DNA: TGCAGTGCTAGAGGCGGCACCGCCTACGAG.

Regarding this clone: The read falls 3 residues short of the CDR3 end, and the missing part is taken from the germline J gene. This chain links TRBV2 with TRBJ2-2; tentative D call: TRBD1 (6 bases). The germline CDR1 and CDR2 sequences are SNHLY and FYNNEI. With 7 bases removed from V and 2 bases from J, the gap between germline ends came to 17 bases. The CDR3 has 16 residues. The chain's CDR3 is CASIVGTLVNTGELFF. The covered CDR3 bases are TGTGCCAGCATCGTGGGGACATTGGTTAACACCGGGGAG.

Turning to this clone: From the germline J gene comes the end of the CDR3, since the read stops 3 residues before it. The V and J genes are TRBV6-2 or TRBV6-3 and TRBJ1-5; D is ambiguous. The ends were cut back, 2 bases at V and 1 base at J, with 6 bases in the middle. The CDR3 is made up of 14 amino acids. The germline CDR1 and CDR2 sequences are MNHEY and SVGEGT. Partial CDR3 DNA: TGTGCCAGCAGTTACCTGAGGAGCAATCAGCCC. Translated: CASSYLRSNQP. From start to end, the CDR3 is CASSYLRSNQPQHF.

Remarks on this clone: The sequence runs out 3 residues before the end of the CDR3; the remainder is reconstructed from the germline J gene. This chain uses TRBV6-2 or TRBV6-3 with TRBJ1-1; TRBD1 matches at 7 bases. The CDR3 covers 12 residues. CDR1 is MNHEY and CDR2 is SVGEGT in the germline V gene. The covered CDR3 bases are TGTGCCAGCAGCCAACGAGGGACAGCA. Protein product: CASSQRGTA. The full CDR3 sequence reads CASSQRGTAAFF.

On this clone: The read finishes 3 residues shy of the CDR3 end, and the germline J gene is used to complete it. The chain has TRBV7-7 and TRBJ1-1, with TRBD1 matching over 9 bases. V was clipped by 5 bases and J by 7 bases; unmatched bases: 5. This CDR3 is built from 13 residues. Germline values: CDR1 SSHAT, CDR2 FNYEAQ (reference sequence). Partial CDR3 DNA: TGTGCCAGCAGCAGGGACAGGGCTAGTGAA. This codes for CASSRDRASE. The entire CDR3 is CASSRDRASEAFF.

Concerning this clone itself: The CDR3 is cut off 3 residues early in the read; its end comes from the germline J gene. The rearrangement uses TRBV7-2 and TRBJ1-2, with D uncertain. Germline CDR1 and CDR2: SGHTA and FQGNSA. This CDR3 contains 14 residues. Incomplete CDR3 DNA: TGTGCCAGCAGCTTAGGAAGCGGGCCTCTCGAC. Residues: CASSLGSGPLD. The CDR3 in its entirety is CASSLGSGPLDYTF.

A remark on this clone: The CDR3 extends 3 residues past the end of the read, so its final part is completed from the germline J gene. Additional DNA sequences in this sample encode the identical CDR3. The chain carries TRBV18 and TRBJ1-1; 7 positions agree with TRBD1. The CDR3 sequence is 14 residues long. Germline V lookup: CDR1 KGHSH, CDR2 LQKENI. CDR3 bases read: TGTGCCAGCTCAATTGGACAGGCTGAAGAGACA. Its translation is CASSIGQAEET. The CDR3 in its entirety is CASSIGQAEETAFF.

Note on this clone: The read stops 3 residues short of the end of the CDR3; the missing end is completed from the germline J gene. The rearrangement uses TRBV5-1 and TRBJ2-3; 12 bases map to TRBD2. Germline CDR1 is SGHRS and CDR2 is YFSETQ. The CDR3 runs to 15 residues. The chain's CDR3 is CASSRSSGGAETQYF. The CDR3 bases that were read are TGCGCCAGCAGCCGATCTAGCGGGGGGGCGGAGACG.

Comment on this clone: The read ends 3 residues early relative to the CDR3; the germline J gene fills the gap. This rearrangement joins TRBV7-3 to TRBJ2-3, with D perhaps TRBD2 (5 bases). Germline loops: CDR1 SGHTA, CDR2 FQGTGA. This CDR3 is built from 13 residues. Incomplete CDR3 DNA: TGTGCCAGCAGTCGGGGAAGCAATCAGCCG. Translating gives CASSRGSNQP. The entire CDR3 protein is CASSRGSNQPQYF.

CDR3 DNA (partial): TGTGCCAGCAGTAACCCGACAGGGGCCGGGGAG. It yields the protein CASSNPTGAGE. The full CDR3 reads CASSNPTGAGELFF. The V call is TRBV2, the J call TRBJ2-2; 8 positions match TRBD1. The read ends 3 residues shy of where the CDR3 ends; the end is completed using the germline J gene. The CDR3 runs to 14 residues. Unmatched junction bases numbered 5, after V lost 5 bases and J lost 6 bases. The germline V gene has CDR1 SNHLY and CDR2 FYNNEI.

Notes on this clone: The sequenced fragment ends 3 residues before the CDR3 boundary, so the rest is inferred from the germline J gene. The rearrangement links TRBV20-1 to TRBJ2-5, with D possibly matching TRBD2 (7 bases). The V gene lost 5 bases and the J gene lost 4 bases, with 11 bases spanning the gap. Germline CDR1 and CDR2: DFQATT and SNEGSKA (reference sequence). This CDR3 region has 12 residues. CDR3 bases read: TGCAGTGCTGACCGGGGGGCAGAGACC. Encoded protein: CSADRGAET. The CDR3 in full is CSADRGAETQYF.

As concerns this clone: The DNA ends 3 residues before the CDR3 does, and the rest of the CDR3 is filled in from the germline J gene. The chain recombines TRBV7-8 with TRBJ2-2; TRBD1 aligns across 7 bases. This CDR3 region has 14 residues. CDR1 and CDR2 (germline): SGHVS, FQNEAQ. CDR3 DNA (partial): TGTGCCAGCGGCAGACAGGGCCGGGATTCACCG. Encoded protein: CASGRQGRDSP. The whole CDR3 is CASGRQGRDSPLFF.

Turning to this clone: Read sequence stops 3 residues before the CDR3 end, and the germline J gene provides the missing end. The chain combines TRBV7-7 with TRBJ2-1; weak D call: TRBD1 (5 bases). Trimming left V 5 bases short and J 2 bases short, with 16 bases between. The CDR3 totals 16 residues. Germline V lookup: CDR1 SSHAT, CDR2 FNYEAQ (reference sequence). CDR3 bases read: TGTGCCAGCAGCGTAGGAGCAGACAGCGCCTACAATGAG. Protein: CASSVGADSAYNE. The CDR3 as a whole reads CASSVGADSAYNEQFF.

Points on this clone: The CDR3 end is not reached by the read, which stops 3 residues before it; the germline J gene fills it in. V and J are TRBV18 and TRBJ2-2, with D perhaps TRBD1 (5 bases). Trimming took 5 bases from V and 2 from J, leaving 12 bases between them. Germline lookup yields CDR1 KGHSH and CDR2 LQKENI. The CDR3 is made up of 15 amino acids. The CDR3 sequence: CASSSQGFNTGELFF. The part of the CDR3 DNA that was read is TGTGCCAGCTCATCGCAGGGATTTAACACCGGGGAG.

Notes on this clone: The read ends 3 residues early relative to the CDR3; the germline J gene fills the gap. The same CDR3 can be traced to other DNA sequences in this sample. The chain has TRBV7-8 and TRBJ2-6, with a tentative D call TRBD1 (6 bases). V gave up 5 bases and J gave up 4 bases, with 12 bases separating them. This CDR3 comprises 15 residues. Germline CDR1 and CDR2: SGHVS and FQNEAQ. CDR3 amino acids: CASSQGPGGANVLTF. CDR3 DNA, as far as it was read: TGTGCCAGCAGCCAGGGGCCAGGAGGGGCCAACGTC.

Notes on this clone: The CDR3 goes on 3 residues after the read ends, and that part is filled in from the germline J gene. The V call is TRBV2, the J call TRBJ1-1, with a weak D call TRBD1 (6 bases). The CDR3 consists of 15 residues. Germline lookup yields CDR1 SNHLY and CDR2 FYNNEI. CDR3 in amino acids: CASSSGRGARGAAFF. Partial CDR3 DNA: TGTGCCAGCTCCTCTGGGCGGGGGGCCCGAGGTGCA.

With respect to this clone: The CDR3 extends 3 residues past the end of the read, so its final part is completed from the germline J gene. This chain connects TRBV11-3 to TRBJ2-1, with TRBD2 as a possible D gene (6 bases). Trimming took off 1 base at V and 3 bases at J, with 10 bases between the two ends. This CDR3 contains 15 residues. CDR1 is SGHNT and CDR2 is YENEEA in the germline V gene. Partial CDR3 DNA: TGTGCCAGCAGCTTAGGAGGAGGGGACTACAATGAG. Its translation: CASSLGGGDYNE. The CDR3 in full is CASSLGGGDYNEQFF.

A note on this clone: Read sequence stops 3 residues before the CDR3 end, and the germline J gene provides the missing end. The V and J genes are TRBV6-4 and TRBJ1-2; TRBD1 might be the D (6 bases). This CDR3 has 15 amino acids. The V gene's germline CDR1 is MRHNA and CDR2 SNTAGT. The CDR3 sequence: CASSGLPGGLDDYTF. The sequenced part of the CDR3 DNA is TGTGCCAGCAGTGGTCTTCCGGGGGGGCTGGATGAC.

Comment on this clone: The observed sequence ends 3 residues before the CDR3 terminus, with the missing tail filled in from the germline J gene. This rearrangement joins TRBV5-3 to TRBJ2-1; 7 bases line up with TRBD1. TRBV5-3 is placed among ORFs of uncertain function. The CDR3 consists of 15 residues. Germline trimming cut 1 base from V and 7 bases from J; bases unmatched to any gene: 8. The sequenced part of the CDR3 DNA is TGTGCCAGAAGCTTGAACAGGGGTTTGGGGAATGAG. Translation gives CARSLNRGLGNE. The CDR3 in full is CARSLNRGLGNEQFF.

Worth noting for this clone: The junction and the germline gene differ at one end; a read error may be behind it. Partial CDR3 DNA: TGTGCCACCACCGGGTCGAACACTGTA. Amino acid sequence: CATTGSNTV. The CDR3 as a whole reads CATTGSNTVAFF. This chain connects TRBV10-3 to TRBJ1-1; D not resolved. The sequenced fragment ends 3 residues before the CDR3 boundary, so the rest is inferred from the germline J gene. The CDR3 sequence is 12 residues long. Germline values: CDR1 ENHRY, CDR2 SYGVKD.

Comment on this clone: The read terminates 3 residues ahead of where the CDR3 ends, so the germline J gene completes it. The chain uses TRBV2 and TRBJ2-3, with 7 nucleotides matching TRBD1. The germline CDR1 and CDR2 sequences are SNHLY and FYNNEI. This CDR3 is 16 amino acids long. This CDR3 is CASNPDRVRGQETQYF. The DNA read from the CDR3 is TGTGCCAGCAACCCCGACAGGGTCCGGGGACAAGAGACG.

As for this clone: The read ends 3 residues early relative to the CDR3; the germline J gene fills the gap. The chain employs TRBV18 and TRBJ2-3, with D possibly being TRBD2 (5 bases). Trimming left V 4 bases short and J 6 bases short, with 14 bases between. This CDR3 contains 14 residues. The germline V gene encodes CDR1 KGHSH and CDR2 LQKENI. The CDR3 DNA, read in part, is TGTGCCAGCTCACAGACTAAACCTTCTGATACG. It codes for CASSQTKPSDT. The whole CDR3 sequence is CASSQTKPSDTQYF.

Concerning this clone itself: The read ends 3 residues shy of where the CDR3 ends; the end is completed using the germline J gene. The chain links TRBV12-3 or TRBV12-4 to TRBJ2-2, with D perhaps TRBD1 (5 bases). Trimming took off 2 bases at V and 4 bases at J, with 8 bases between the two ends. The CDR3 runs 14 residues. The CDR3 region is CASSLRQTTGELFF. The sequenced part of the CDR3 DNA is TGTGCCAGCAGTTTAAGACAGACCACCGGGGAG.

Notes on this clone: Read data end 3 residues before the CDR3 end; the end is taken from the germline J gene. The chain recombines TRBV29-1 with TRBJ2-5; 8 bases align to TRBD1. After removal of 2 bases from V and 5 bases from J, the junction contained 7 bases not matched to a gene. This CDR3 comprises 14 residues. Germline V CDR1 and CDR2: SQVTM, ANQGSEA. The CDR3 loop is CSVENAGGQETQYF. The sequenced CDR3 bases are TGCAGCGTTGAAAACGCAGGGGGCCAGGAGACC.

Remarks on this clone: The read halts 3 residues ahead of the CDR3 end, with the missing end drawn from the germline J gene. The V call is TRBV20-1, the J call TRBJ2-1; 11 positions match TRBD2. CDR3 size: 15 residues. The V and J ends lost 1 base and 9 bases, in that order; junction bases with no gene match: 8. CDR1 is DFQATT and CDR2 is SNEGSKA in the germline V gene (reference sequence). CDR3 protein: CSARVGSGGAGEQFF. The DNA read from the CDR3 is TGCAGTGCTAGAGTTGGTAGCGGGGGGGCAGGTGAG.